This is a list of T cell receptor beta chains from one sample in a study of regulatory T cells in long-lasting Graves disease. TCRdb recomputed calls from the multiplex PCR reads with MiXCR, one row per CDR3 protein. The table lists fewer than 550,000 distinct CDR3 sequences, 20% to 25% of them singletons. The sample here was peripheral blood mononuclear cells (PBMCs), taken when the disease was refractory, from a patient treated with antithyroid drugs. Every receptor here comes from a female donor with Graves disease. CDR3s leave out the opening cysteine and the closing phenylalanine or tryptophan. The order of the fields is V gene, CDR3 length, J gene, CDR3 protein.

TRBV6-5	12	TRBJ1-5	ASSYSGGDQPQH
TRBV6-2/TRBV6-3	12	TRBJ2-7	ASSYSSATYEQY
TRBV7-2	10	TRBJ2-7	ASSLGSLEQY
TRBV19	13	TRBJ1-5	ASRTGRWGNQPQH
TRBV19	14	TRBJ1-3	ASSAEGGYSGNTIY
TRBV28	13	TRBJ2-2	ASSLVASMTGELF
TRBV20-1	13	TRBJ2-5	SARDPAGAQETQY
TRBV11-1	12	TRBJ1-3	ASSFGTSGNTIY
TRBV7-8	13	TRBJ2-1	ASSPGTSGKHEQF
TRBV10-3	13	TRBJ1-4	AISVSGTGGEKLF
TRBV5-4	14	TRBJ2-7	ASSRIPGQGPYEQY
TRBV19	15	TRBJ1-2	ASNELGLSDSNYGYT
TRBV28	12	TRBJ2-7	ASREGYPPTEQY
TRBV20-1	12	TRBJ1-2	SARDRGRLYGYT
TRBV5-1	13	TRBJ2-5	ASSLEAGGQETQY
TRBV9	12	TRBJ1-4	ASSLAGVNEKLF
TRBV5-1	14	TRBJ1-1	ASSGVMAQGNTEAF
TRBV6-9	11	TRBJ2-7	ASSSLRVTEQY
TRBV6-6	13	TRBJ1-2	ASSYSARGNYGYT
TRBV12-3/TRBV12-4	11	TRBJ1-1	ASSSFRGTEAF
TRBV6-5	13	TRBJ2-5	ASSYSMPRTETQY
TRBV9	12	TRBJ2-7	ASSVGLGSYEQY
TRBV28	10	TRBJ1-2	ASGEAPYGYT
TRBV4-1	13	TRBJ1-4	ASSQVPTGPEKLF
TRBV10-3	7	TRBJ1-2	AITPGYT
TRBV10-3	10	TRBJ1-2	AITGTREGYT
TRBV28	12	TRBJ2-7	ASRRLSSSYEQY
TRBV5-1	19	TRBJ2-6	ASRKTGFESGRVSGANVLT
TRBV15	13	TRBJ2-7	ATSSEGTSGVVQY
TRBV10-2	11	TRBJ2-7	ASSEGLYDEQY
TRBV24-1	12	TRBJ2-1	ATSDFFAGGRQF
TRBV6-5	12	TRBJ1-4	ASSYGGDREKLF
TRBV18	10	TRBJ1-1	ASSHAGGEAF
TRBV28	11	TRBJ1-1	ASIGLLGNEAF
TRBV28	11	TRBJ2-3	ASSYREGFGQY
TRBV4-3	11	TRBJ2-7	ASSQDLVYEQY
TRBV11-2	11	TRBJ2-5	ASSSRPKETQY
TRBV3-1	13	TRBJ1-1	ASSHPGAPNTEAF
TRBV9	14	TRBJ2-2	ASSVAAATNIGELF
TRBV4-3	13	TRBJ1-2	ASSQTGTGNYGYT
TRBV6-1	12	TRBJ2-7	ASSEAGTGTEQY
TRBV27	12	TRBJ2-7	ASSPLDTNYEQY
TRBV28	13	TRBJ2-7	ASGTSGGSSYEQY
TRBV7-3	14	TRBJ2-7	ASSLAGGTVLHEQY
TRBV27	11	TRBJ2-7	ASAPGLAGEQY
TRBV28	10	TRBJ1-2	ASSFSNYGYT
TRBV7-6	13	TRBJ2-5	ASRLDRGLNETQY
TRBV11-3	13	TRBJ2-2	AGSFADSLTGELF
TRBV7-9	11	TRBJ2-7	ASSLTRWSEQY
TRBV28	14	TRBJ1-2	ASIGDGLDTNYGYT
TRBV7-9	11	TRBJ1-2	ASSFIMGDGYT
TRBV6-5	13	TRBJ2-7	ASSYAGKTSYEQY
TRBV9	13	TRBJ2-4	ASSVGAGGRNIQY
TRBV12-3/TRBV12-4	12	TRBJ1-1	AGGASSGNTEAF
TRBV7-7	13	TRBJ2-2	ASSLGTGDPGELF
TRBV5-1	11	TRBJ2-7	ASSSSPRYGQY
TRBV28	13	TRBJ2-5	ASSLGAGSQETQY
TRBV7-9	14	TRBJ2-2	ASSYLQAANTGELF
TRBV29-1	11	TRBJ2-7	SVEGGISYEQY